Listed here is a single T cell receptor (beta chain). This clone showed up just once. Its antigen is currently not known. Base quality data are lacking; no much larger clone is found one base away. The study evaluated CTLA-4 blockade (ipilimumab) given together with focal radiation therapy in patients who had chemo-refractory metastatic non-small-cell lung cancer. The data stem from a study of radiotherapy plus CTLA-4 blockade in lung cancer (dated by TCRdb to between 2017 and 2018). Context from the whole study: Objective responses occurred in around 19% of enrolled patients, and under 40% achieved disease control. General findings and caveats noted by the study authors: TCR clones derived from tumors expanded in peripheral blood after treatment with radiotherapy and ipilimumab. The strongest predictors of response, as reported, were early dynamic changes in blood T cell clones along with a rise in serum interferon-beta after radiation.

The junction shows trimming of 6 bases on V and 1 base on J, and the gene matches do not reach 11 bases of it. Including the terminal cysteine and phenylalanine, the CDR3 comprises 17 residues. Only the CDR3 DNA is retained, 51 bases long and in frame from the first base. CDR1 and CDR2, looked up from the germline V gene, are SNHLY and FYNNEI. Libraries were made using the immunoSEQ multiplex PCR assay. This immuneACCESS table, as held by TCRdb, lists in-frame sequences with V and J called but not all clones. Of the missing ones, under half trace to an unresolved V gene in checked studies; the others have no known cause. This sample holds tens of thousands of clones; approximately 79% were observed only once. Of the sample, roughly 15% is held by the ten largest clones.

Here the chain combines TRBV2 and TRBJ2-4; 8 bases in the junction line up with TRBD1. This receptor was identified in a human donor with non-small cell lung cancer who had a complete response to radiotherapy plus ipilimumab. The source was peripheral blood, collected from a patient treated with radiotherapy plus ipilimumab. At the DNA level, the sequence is TGTGCCAGCAGCGACCTTACAGGGGGGAAGGCCAAAAACATTCAGTACTTC. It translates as CASSDLTGGKAKNIQYF.